This T cell receptor (beta chain) was sequenced for a study of blood T cell repertoires in COVID-19. At the level of the study: From the United States, Italy and Spain came samples of acute and convalescent COVID-19.

CDR1 and CDR2 (germline): LNHDA, SQIVND (reference sequence). The CDR3 is 15 amino acids. Trimming cost V 0 bases and J 1 base, with 7 bases left between them. Original processing methods: Reference gene primer amplification yielded estimated nucleated cell counts. The table came from immunoSEQ multiplex PCR; TCRdb's copy has only in-frame clones and leaves some out. V and J calls and clone size are as listed in that table; D and trimming were resolved from the DNA. The profile shows fewer than 250,000 clones, roughly 85% of them singletons. Participants, about 18 to 100 years old, spanned 24 US areas.

The chain joins TRBV19 to TRBJ1-5, with a tentative D call TRBD1 (5 bases). Input material: PBMCs or T cells enriched from blood (not recorded which). The receptor was derived from a woman aged 40 to 50 with acute COVID-19. The CDR3, as DNA: TGTGCCAGTAGTATAGAGGCAGGGAGCAATCAGCCCCAGCATTTT. It is translated as CASSIEAGSNQPQHF.